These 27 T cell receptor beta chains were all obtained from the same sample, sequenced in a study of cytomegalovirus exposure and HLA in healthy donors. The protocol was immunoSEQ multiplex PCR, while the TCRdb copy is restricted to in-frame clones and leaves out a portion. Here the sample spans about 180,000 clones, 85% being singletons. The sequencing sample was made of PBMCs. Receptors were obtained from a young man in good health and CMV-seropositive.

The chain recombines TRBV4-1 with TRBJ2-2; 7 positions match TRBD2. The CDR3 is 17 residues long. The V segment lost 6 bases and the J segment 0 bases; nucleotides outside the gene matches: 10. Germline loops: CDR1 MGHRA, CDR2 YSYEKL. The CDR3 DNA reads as TGCGCCAGCAGACGCCTTGCTACTAGCGCGAACACCGGGGAGCTGTTTTTT. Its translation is CASRRLATSANTGELFF.

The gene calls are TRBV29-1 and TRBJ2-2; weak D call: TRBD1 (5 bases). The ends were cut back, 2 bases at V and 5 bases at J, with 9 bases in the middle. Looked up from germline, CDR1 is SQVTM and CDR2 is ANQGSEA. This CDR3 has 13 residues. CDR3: CSVERGRTGELFF. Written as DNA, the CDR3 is TGCAGCGTTGAAAGGGGTCGGACCGGGGAGCTGTTTTTT.

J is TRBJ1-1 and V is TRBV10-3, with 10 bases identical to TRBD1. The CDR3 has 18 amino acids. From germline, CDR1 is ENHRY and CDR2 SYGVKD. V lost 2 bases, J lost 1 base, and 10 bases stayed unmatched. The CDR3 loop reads CAISEPGQGEGGNTEAFF. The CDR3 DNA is TGTGCCATCAGTGAGCCAGGACAGGGGGAAGGTGGGAACACTGAAGCTTTCTTT.

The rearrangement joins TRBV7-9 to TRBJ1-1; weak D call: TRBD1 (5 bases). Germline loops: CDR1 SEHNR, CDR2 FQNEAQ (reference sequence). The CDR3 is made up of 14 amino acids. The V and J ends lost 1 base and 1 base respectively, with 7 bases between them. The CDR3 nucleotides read TGTGCCAGCAGCTTAGACGGGGGGAACACTGAAGCTTTCTTT. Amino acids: CASSLDGGNTEAFF. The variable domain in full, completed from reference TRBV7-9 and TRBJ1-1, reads DTGVSQNPRHKITKRGQNVTFRCDPISEHNRLYWYRQTLGQGPEFLTYFQNEAQLEKSRLLSDRFSAERPKGSFSTLEIQRTEQGDSAMYLCASSLDGGNTEAFFGQGTRLTVV.

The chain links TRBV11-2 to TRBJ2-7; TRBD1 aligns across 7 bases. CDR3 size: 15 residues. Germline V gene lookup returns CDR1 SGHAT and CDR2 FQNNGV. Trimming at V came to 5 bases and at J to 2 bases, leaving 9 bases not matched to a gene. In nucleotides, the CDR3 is TGTGCCAGCAGCCCCCGACAGGGATTCACCTACGAGCAGTACTTC. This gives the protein CASSPRQGFTYEQYF. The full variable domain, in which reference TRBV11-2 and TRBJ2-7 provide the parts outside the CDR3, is EAGVAQSPRYKIIEKRQSVAFWCNPISGHATLYWYQQILGQGPKLLIQFQNNGVVDDSQLPKDRFSAERLKGVDSTLKIQPAKLEDSAVYLCASSPRQGFTYEQYFGPGTRLTVT.

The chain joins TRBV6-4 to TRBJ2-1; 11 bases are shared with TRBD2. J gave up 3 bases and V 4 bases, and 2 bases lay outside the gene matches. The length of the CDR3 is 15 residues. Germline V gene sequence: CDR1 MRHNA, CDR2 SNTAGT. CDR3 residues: CASSGGLADYNEQFF. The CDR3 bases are TGTGCCAGCAGTGGGGGACTAGCGGACTACAATGAGCAGTTCTTC.

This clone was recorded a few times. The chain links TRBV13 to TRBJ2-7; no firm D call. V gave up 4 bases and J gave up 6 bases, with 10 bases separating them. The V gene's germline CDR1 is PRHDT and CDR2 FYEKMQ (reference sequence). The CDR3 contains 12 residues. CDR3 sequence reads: CASSSRSGEQYF. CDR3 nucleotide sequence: TGTGCCAGCAGCTCACGGTCGGGCGAGCAGTACTTC.

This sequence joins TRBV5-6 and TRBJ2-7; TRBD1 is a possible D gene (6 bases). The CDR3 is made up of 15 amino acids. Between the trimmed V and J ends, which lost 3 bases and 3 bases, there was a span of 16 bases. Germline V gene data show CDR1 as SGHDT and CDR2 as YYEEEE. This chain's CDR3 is CASSSSGTYNYEQYF. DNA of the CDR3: TGTGCCAGCAGCTCCTCCGGGACATACAACTACGAGCAGTACTTC.

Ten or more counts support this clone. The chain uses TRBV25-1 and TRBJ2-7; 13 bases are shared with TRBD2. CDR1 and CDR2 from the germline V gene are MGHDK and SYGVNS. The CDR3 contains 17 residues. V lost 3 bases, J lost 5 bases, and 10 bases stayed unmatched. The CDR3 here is CASSETGGLAGAHEQYF. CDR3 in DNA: TGTGCCAGCAGTGAGACAGGTGGACTAGCGGGAGCCCACGAGCAGTACTTC.

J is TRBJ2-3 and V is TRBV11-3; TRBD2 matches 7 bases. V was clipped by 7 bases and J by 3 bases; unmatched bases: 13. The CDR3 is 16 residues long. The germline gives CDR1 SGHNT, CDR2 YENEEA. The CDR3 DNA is TGTGCCAGCACCCCGGGGGGAGCGGGGTTAACAGATACGCAGTATTTT. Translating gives CASTPGGAGLTDTQYF.

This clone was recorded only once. As DNA, the CDR3 is TGCAGTGCTAGAGGGGCGTTCTTC. Amino acids: CSARGAFF. The genes are TRBV20-1 and TRBJ2-1; no clear D gene. Germline V CDR1 and CDR2: DFQATT, SNEGSKA (reference sequence). V was cut by 1 base and J by 15 bases, with 4 bases left in between. CDR3 length equals 8 residues.

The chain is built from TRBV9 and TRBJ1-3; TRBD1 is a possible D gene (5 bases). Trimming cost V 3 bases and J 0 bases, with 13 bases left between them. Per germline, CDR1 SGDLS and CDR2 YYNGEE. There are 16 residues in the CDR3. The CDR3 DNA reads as TGTGCCAGCAGCGAGAGCGACAGCTACTCTGGAAACACCATATATTTT. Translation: CASSESDSYSGNTIYF.

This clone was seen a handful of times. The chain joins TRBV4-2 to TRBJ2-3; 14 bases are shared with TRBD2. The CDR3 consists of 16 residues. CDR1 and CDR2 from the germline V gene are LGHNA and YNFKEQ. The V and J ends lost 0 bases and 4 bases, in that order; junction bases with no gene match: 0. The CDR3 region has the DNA TGTGCCAGCAGCCAAGAGACTAGCGGGGGGGCAGATACGCAGTATTTT. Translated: CASSQETSGGADTQYF.

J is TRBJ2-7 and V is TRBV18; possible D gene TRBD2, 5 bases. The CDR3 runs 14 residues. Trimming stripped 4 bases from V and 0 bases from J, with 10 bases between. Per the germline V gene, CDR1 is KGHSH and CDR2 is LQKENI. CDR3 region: CASSLRTGSYEQYF. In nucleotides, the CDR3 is TGTGCCAGCTCACTGCGGACTGGCTCCTACGAGCAGTACTTC.

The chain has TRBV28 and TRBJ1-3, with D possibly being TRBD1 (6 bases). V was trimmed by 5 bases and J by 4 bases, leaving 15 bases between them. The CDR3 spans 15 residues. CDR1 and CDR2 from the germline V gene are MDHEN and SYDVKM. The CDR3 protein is CASSDPGQGGNTIYF. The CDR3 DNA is TGTGCCAGCAGTGATCCGGGACAAGGAGGAAACACCATATATTTT.

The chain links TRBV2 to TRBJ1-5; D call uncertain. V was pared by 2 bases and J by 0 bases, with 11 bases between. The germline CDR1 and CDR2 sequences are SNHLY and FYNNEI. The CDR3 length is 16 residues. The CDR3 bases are TGTGCCAGCAGTGAATATAACAGAGATAGCAATCAGCCCCAGCATTTT. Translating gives CASSEYNRDSNQPQHF.

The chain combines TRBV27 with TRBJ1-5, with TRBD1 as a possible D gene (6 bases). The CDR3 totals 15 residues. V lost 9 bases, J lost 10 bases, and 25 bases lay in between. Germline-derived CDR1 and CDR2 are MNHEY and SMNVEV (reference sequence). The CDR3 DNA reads TGTGCCAGTCGCCAAAGGCCAGGGGCCAATCTTCCCCAGCATTTT. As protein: CASRQRPGANLPQHF.

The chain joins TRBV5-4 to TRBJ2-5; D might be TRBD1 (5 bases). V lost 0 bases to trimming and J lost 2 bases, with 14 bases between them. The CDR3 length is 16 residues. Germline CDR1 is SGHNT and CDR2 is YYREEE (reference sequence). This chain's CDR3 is CASSLVGRGSQETQYF. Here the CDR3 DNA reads TGTGCCAGCAGCTTGGTGGGTAGGGGCTCACAAGAGACCCAGTACTTC.

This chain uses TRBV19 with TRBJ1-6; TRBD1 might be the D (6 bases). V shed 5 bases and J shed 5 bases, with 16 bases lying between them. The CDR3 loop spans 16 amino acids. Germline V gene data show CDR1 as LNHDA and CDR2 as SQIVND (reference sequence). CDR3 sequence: CASSVNRAGDNSPLHF. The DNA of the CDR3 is TGTGCCAGTAGTGTAAACAGGGCAGGGGATAATTCACCCCTCCACTTT.

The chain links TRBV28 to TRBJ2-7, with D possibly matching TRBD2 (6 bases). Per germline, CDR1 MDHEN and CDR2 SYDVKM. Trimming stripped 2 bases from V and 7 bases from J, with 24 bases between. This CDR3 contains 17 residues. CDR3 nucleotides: TGTGCCAGCAGTTTACGTACTCGGGACTGGAGCTCCAGGGAGCAGTACTTC. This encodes CASSLRTRDWSSREQYF.

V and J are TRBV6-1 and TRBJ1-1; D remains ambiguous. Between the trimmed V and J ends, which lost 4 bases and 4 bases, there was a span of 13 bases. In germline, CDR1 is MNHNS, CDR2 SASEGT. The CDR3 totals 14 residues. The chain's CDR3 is CASSVEAALTEAFF. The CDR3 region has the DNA TGTGCCAGCAGTGTTGAGGCAGCGCTCACTGAAGCTTTCTTT.

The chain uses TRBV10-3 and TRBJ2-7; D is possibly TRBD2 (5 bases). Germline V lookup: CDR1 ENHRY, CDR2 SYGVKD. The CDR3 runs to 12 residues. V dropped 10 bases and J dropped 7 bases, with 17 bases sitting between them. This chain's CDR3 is CATRSGSGEQYF. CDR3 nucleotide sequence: TGTGCCACCCGCTCGGGTTCGGGGGAGCAGTACTTC.

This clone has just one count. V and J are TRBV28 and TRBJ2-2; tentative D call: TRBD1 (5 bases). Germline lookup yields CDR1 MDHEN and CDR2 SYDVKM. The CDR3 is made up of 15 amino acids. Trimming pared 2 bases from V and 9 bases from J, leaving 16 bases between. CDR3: CASSLRAGPHRELFF. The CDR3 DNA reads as TGTGCCAGCAGTTTAAGGGCAGGGCCACACCGGGAGCTGTTTTTT.

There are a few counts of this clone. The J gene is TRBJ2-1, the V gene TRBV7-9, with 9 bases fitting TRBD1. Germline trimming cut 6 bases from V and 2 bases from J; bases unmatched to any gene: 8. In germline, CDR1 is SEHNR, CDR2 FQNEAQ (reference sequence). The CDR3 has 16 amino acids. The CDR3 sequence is CASRLGGQGTYNEQFF. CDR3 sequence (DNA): TGTGCCAGCAGACTAGGGGGACAGGGCACCTACAATGAGCAGTTCTTC.

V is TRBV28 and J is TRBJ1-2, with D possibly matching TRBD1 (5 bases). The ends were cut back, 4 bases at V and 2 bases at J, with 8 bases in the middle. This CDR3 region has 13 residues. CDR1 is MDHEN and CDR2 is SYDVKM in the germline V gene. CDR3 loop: CASSWTTNYGYTF. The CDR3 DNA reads TGTGCCAGCAGTTGGACAACCAACTATGGCTACACCTTC.

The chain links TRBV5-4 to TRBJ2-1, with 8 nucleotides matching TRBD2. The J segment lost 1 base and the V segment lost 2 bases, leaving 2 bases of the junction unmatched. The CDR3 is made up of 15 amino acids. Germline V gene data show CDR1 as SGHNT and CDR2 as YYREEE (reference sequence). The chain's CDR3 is CASSLSSGSYNEQFF. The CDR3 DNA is TGTGCCAGCAGCTTATCTAGCGGGTCCTACAATGAGCAGTTCTTC.

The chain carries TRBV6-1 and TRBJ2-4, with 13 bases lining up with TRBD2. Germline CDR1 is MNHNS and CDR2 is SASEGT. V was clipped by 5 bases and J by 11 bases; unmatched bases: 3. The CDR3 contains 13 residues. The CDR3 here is CASSPTSGGFQYF. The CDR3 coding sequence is TGTGCCAGCAGTCCGACTAGCGGGGGGTTTCAGTACTTC.